Listed below are T cell receptor beta chains from one sample, sequenced in a study of OX40 agonist ivuxolimab in advanced cancers. The repertoire was sequenced with immunoSEQ multiplex PCR; TCRdb's copy has only in-frame clones and lacks some. The profile covers tens of thousands of clones, with 80% to 90% appearing a single time and approximately 2% taken by the ten largest. Sequenced here: CD4+ or CD8+ T cells sorted from blood, sampled in a trial of the OX40 agonist ivuxolimab. These TCRs come from an adult with an advanced solid tumor such as melanoma, head and neck, liver or kidney cancer. Both conserved end residues are part of each CDR3. A D gene is named only where the DNA matches it firmly. Clone sizes are given selectively: once, few, many, or a class where the clone is expanded.

CASSRAVQGGSNSPLHF	TGTGCCAGCAGCAGAGCTGTACAGGGGGGAAGCAATTCACCCCTCCACTTT	TRBV9	TRBJ1-6	once	TRBD1
CASSSRPGNTIYF	TGTGCCAGCAGCTCGAGACCTGGAAACACCATATATTTT	TRBV7-2	TRBJ1-3	NA	NA
CASSLTRTEAFF	TGTGCCAGCAGTTTAACGCGAACTGAAGCTTTCTTT	TRBV2	TRBJ1-1	NA	NA
CATSRDISGDTDTQYF	TGTGCCACCAGCAGAGATATAAGCGGGGATACAGATACGCAGTATTTT	TRBV15	TRBJ2-3	NA	TRBD2
CASSPKVTGVEETQYF	TGTGCCAGCAGTCCCAAAGTGACAGGAGTGGAAGAGACCCAGTACTTC	TRBV27	TRBJ2-5	NA	NA
CASSLLTRAETQYF	TGTGCCAGCAGTTTATTAACCCGCGCCGAGACCCAGTACTTC	TRBV7-2	TRBJ2-5	NA	NA
CASSSEVDRELHF	TGTGCCAGTAGTTCCGAGGTGGACAGGGAACTCCACTTT	TRBV19	TRBJ1-6	NA	TRBD1
CASSLLGQPRNYGYTF	TGTGCCAGCAGTTTATTGGGACAGCCAAGGAACTATGGCTACACCTTC	TRBV28	TRBJ1-2	NA	TRBD1
CASRPTGTGRPYEQYF	TGTGCCAGTCGTCCAACCGGGACAGGGCGACCCTACGAGCAGTACTTC	TRBV19	TRBJ2-7	NA	TRBD1
CASTREYWEKLFF	TGTGCCAGTACCCGAGAGTATTGGGAAAAACTGTTTTTT	TRBV6-1	TRBJ1-4	few	NA
CASSFSTGANTGELFF	TGTGCCAGCAGCTTTTCGACAGGCGCGAACACCGGGGAGCTGTTTTTT	TRBV5-5	TRBJ2-2	NA	NA
CASSYYKGSLEAFF	TGTGCCAGCAGTTACTACAAGGGTAGCCTTGAAGCTTTCTTT	TRBV6-5	TRBJ1-1	NA	NA
CASSSLGDTQYF	TGTGCCAGCAGCTCCCTCGGGGATACGCAGTATTTT	TRBV7-3	TRBJ2-3	NA	NA
CASSLWGAGYGYTF	TGTGCCAGCAGCTTATGGGGGGCTGGATATGGCTACACCTTC	TRBV7-3	TRBJ1-2	NA	NA